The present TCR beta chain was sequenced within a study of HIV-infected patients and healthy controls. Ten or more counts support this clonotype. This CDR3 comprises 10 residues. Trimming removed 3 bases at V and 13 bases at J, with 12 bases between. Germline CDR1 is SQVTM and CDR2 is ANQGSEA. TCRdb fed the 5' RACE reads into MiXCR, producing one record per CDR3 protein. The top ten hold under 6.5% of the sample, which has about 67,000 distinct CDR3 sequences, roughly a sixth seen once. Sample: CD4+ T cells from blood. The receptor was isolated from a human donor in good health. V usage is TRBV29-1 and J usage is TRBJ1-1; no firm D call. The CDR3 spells CSVDQSGLFF. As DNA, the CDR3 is TGCAGCGTTGACCAAAGCGGGCTTTTCTTT. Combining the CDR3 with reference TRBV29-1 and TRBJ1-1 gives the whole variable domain SAVISQKPSRDICQRGTSLTIQCQVDSQVTMMFWYRQQPGQSLTLIATANQGSEATYESGFVIDKFPISRPNLTFSTLTVSNMSPEDSSIYLCSVDQSGLFFGQGTRLTVV.